This T cell receptor beta chain originates from a study of T cells in tuberculosis. TCRdb's copy holds only in-frame clones and misses some; the assay was immunoSEQ multiplex PCR. The sample has 25,000 to 30,000 clones; 90% to 95% are singletons. Notes on the study in general: Active tuberculosis alpha repertoires lay closer to GMM-specific TCRs than controls'. Active tuberculosis patients had shorter CDR3-alpha; the beta difference was nonsignificant.

Time point of the sample: new active TB diagnosis, blood taken before or within 7 days of starting treatment. Included patients were adults of at least 18, HIV-seronegative, South African. This clone was counted once. The antigen is unknown. V dropped 3 bases and J dropped 3 bases, with 12 bases sitting between them. The CDR3 has 14 amino acids. Germline-derived CDR1 and CDR2 are MNHEY and SMNVEV (reference sequence). Here the sequenced sample was PBMCs, taken at tuberculosis diagnosis. This sequence joins TRBV27 and TRBJ2-7, with a possible D match to TRBD2 (6 bases). This sequence originates from an adult with tuberculosis. CDR3 protein: CASSFQEGDYEQYF. Here the CDR3 DNA reads TGTGCCAGCAGTTTTCAGGAGGGAGACTACGAGCAGTACTTC.